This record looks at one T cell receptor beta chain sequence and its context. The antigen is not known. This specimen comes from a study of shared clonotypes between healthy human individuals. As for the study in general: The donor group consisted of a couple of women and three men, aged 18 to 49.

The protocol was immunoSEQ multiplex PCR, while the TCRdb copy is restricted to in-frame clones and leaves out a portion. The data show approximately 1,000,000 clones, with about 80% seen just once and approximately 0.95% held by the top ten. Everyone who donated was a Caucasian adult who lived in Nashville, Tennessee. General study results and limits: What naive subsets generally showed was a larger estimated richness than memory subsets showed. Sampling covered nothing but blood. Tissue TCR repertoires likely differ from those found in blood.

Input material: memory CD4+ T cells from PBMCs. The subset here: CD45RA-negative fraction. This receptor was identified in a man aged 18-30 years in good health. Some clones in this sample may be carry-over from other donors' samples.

CDR3 protein: CASSRQGLLAETQYF. The CDR3 DNA is TGCGCCAGCAGCCGACAGGGTCTCCTTGCGGAGACCCAGTACTTC. This sequence joins TRBV5-1 and TRBJ2-5; 7 positions match TRBD1. CDR1 is SGHRS, CDR2 YFSETQ, per germline. Germline trimming cut 4 bases from V and 5 bases from J; bases unmatched to any gene: 11. CDR3 length: 15 residues. Variable domain in full (rest from reference TRBV5-1 and TRBJ2-5): KAGVTQTPRYLIKTRGQQVTLSCSPISGHRSVSWYQQTPGQGLQFLFEYFSETQRNKGNFPGRFSGRQFSNSRSEMNVSTLELGDSALYLCASSRQGLLAETQYFGPGTRLLVL.